This T cell receptor (beta chain) is drawn from a study of Siglec-9 on CD8 T cells in melanoma. Clones were read by immunoSEQ multiplex PCR, and TCRdb kept only the in-frame ones, dropping some. This table holds about 36,000 clones, roughly 84% found once. This receptor was obtained from a human donor in good health. The specimen was Siglec-9- CD8+ T cells sorted from blood.

The CDR3 reads CASSEGLGRVGQPQHF. The CDR3 DNA sequence: TGTGCCAGCAGTGAAGGGCTGGGCAGGGTCGGCCAGCCCCAGCATTTT. The chain couples TRBV6-1 to TRBJ1-5; TRBD1 might be the D (5 bases). V shed 1 base and J shed 7 bases, with 17 bases lying between them. Germline V gene lookup returns CDR1 MNHNS and CDR2 SASEGT. CDR3 length: 16 amino acids.